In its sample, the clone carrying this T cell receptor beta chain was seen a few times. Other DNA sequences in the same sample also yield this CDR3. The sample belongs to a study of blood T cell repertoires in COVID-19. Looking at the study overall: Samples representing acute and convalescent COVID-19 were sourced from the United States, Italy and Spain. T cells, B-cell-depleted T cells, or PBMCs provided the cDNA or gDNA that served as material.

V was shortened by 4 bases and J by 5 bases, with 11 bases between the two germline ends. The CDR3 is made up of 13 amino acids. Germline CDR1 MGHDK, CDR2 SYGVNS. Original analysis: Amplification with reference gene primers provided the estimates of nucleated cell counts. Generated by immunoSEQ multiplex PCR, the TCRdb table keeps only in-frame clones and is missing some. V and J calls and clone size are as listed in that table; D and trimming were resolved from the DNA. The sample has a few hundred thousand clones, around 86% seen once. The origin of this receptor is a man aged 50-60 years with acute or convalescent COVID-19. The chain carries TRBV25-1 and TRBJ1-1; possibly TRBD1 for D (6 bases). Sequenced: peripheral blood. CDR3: CASSAQGGTEAFF. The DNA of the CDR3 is TGTGCCAGCAGTGCACAGGGAGGGACTGAAGCTTTCTTT.